This record concerns one T cell receptor (beta chain) sequence. TCRdb's table, derived via immunoSEQ multiplex PCR, lists solely in-frame clones and lacks some. The sample has roughly 30,000 clones; around 78% are singletons. The data stem from a study of T cell responses to AZD1222 COVID-19 vaccine. V was pared by 0 bases and J by 4 bases, with 19 bases between. The length of the CDR3 is 18 residues. Looked up from germline, CDR1 is SGHTS and CDR2 is YDEGEE. The rearrangement links TRBV5-8 to TRBJ2-2, with D possibly matching TRBD2 (5 bases). The TCR was taken from an adult who received the AZD1222 COVID-19 vaccine. Here the sequenced sample was peripheral blood, taken 28 days after the second AZD1222 dose. CDR3 amino acids: CASSLGIGSRVVTGELFF. The CDR3 DNA sequence: TGTGCCAGCAGCTTGGGGATCGGATCGAGGGTGGTCACCGGGGAGCTGTTTTTT.